Below, one TCR beta chain is given with its context. Its antigen is currently unknown. Per donor, less than 3 ml of blood was collected and frozen. This specimen belongs to a study of monozygotic twins with inflammatory bowel disease. Germline V gene sequence: CDR1 SGDLS, CDR2 YYNGEE. CDR3 length: 17 amino acids. Each sample's cDNA came from eight separate reactions. Reanalyzing the 5' RACE reads, TCRdb keeps one entry per CDR3 protein, without DNA. Here the sample table reports about 330,000 distinct CDR3 sequences. Study observations and caveats: The sharing of clonotypes with others was lower in IBD patients than in healthy twins, especially with disease activity.

The source material was blood. The sequence derives from a human donor with ulcerative colitis or Crohn's disease, or a healthy co-twin of an affected twin (not recorded which). The chain joins TRBV9 to TRBJ2-5; TCRdb picks TRBD2, but there is no DNA to check that call. CDR3 sequence: CASSVATRRGGLETQYF.